The 25 T cell receptor beta chains reported below all come from one sample, sequenced in a study of blood T cell repertoires in COVID-19 (dated by TCRdb to about 2020). Library preparation used the immunoSEQ multiplex PCR assay. TCRdb re-hosts the immuneACCESS table, in-frame sequences only. Its copies lack some clones; in the studies checked, an unresolved V gene accounts for under half of them, and the cause for the rest is not known. The sample table contains roughly 420,000 clones; only one count was recorded for roughly 90% of them. The ten biggest clones cover approximately 1% of the sample. Sequenced material: PBMCs or T cells enriched from blood (not recorded which). The receptors were sampled from a young woman with acute COVID-19.

The chain combines TRBV9 with TRBJ2-1, with D possibly being TRBD1 (6 bases). Germline lookup yields CDR1 SGDLS and CDR2 YYNGEE. The CDR3 extends over 17 amino acids. The germline V and J ends were trimmed by 4 bases and 0 bases, with 17 bases remaining between them. CDR3 region: CASSPRSTGFSYNEQFF. The CDR3 region has the DNA TGTGCCAGCAGCCCCCGTTCTACAGGGTTCTCCTACAATGAGCAGTTCTTC. The full variable domain, completed using reference TRBV9 and TRBJ2-1, is DSGVTQTPKHLITATGQRVTLRCSPRSGDLSVYWYQQSLDQGLQFLIQYYNGEERAKGNILERFSAQQFPDLHSELNLSSLELGDSALYFCASSPRSTGFSYNEQFFGPGTRLTVL.

The CDR3 DNA reads TGCGCCAGCAGCCAAGCACAGCCAAATGAAAAACTGTTTTTT. Protein product: CASSQAQPNEKLFF. The chain couples TRBV4-3 to TRBJ1-4; no clear D. V lost 1 base and J 5 bases, leaving 8 bases between the germline ends. The germline V gene encodes CDR1 LGHNA and CDR2 YSLEER. This CDR3 has 14 residues.

V and J are TRBV10-3 and TRBJ1-5; D may be TRBD1 (6 bases). This CDR3 contains 15 residues. Trimming pared 2 bases from V and 0 bases from J, leaving 8 bases between. Germline lookup yields CDR1 ENHRY and CDR2 SYGVKD. The CDR3 DNA reads as TGTGCCATCAGTGAGCAGGGGCTTAGCAATCAGCCCCAGCATTTT. This encodes CAISEQGLSNQPQHF.

J is TRBJ1-2 and V is TRBV4-2; D possibly corresponds to TRBD1 (6 bases). Germline V lookup: CDR1 LGHNA, CDR2 YNFKEQ. This CDR3 region has 14 residues. V lost 2 bases to trimming and J lost 1 base, with 8 bases between them. CDR3 sequence: CASSQRDNNYGYTF. The CDR3 DNA follows: TGTGCCAGCAGCCAAAGGGACAATAACTATGGCTACACCTTC.

DNA of the CDR3: TGTGCCAGCGGGACAGGGAACACTGAAGCTTTCTTT. Amino acids: CASGTGNTEAFF. The rearrangement links TRBV19 to TRBJ1-1; 8 nucleotides align to TRBD1. Germline V gene data show CDR1 as LNHDA and CDR2 as SQIVND (reference sequence). This CDR3 spans 12 amino acids. After removal of 9 bases from V and 1 base from J, the junction contained 1 base not matched to a gene.

The J gene is TRBJ1-6, the V gene TRBV7-2; the match to TRBD1 covers 8 bases. Germline lookup yields CDR1 SGHTA and CDR2 FQGNSA. The ends lost 3 bases at V and 5 bases at J; junction bases unmatched: 6. This CDR3 is built from 16 residues. CDR3 DNA sequence: TGTGCCAGCAGCTTCCTGGGACAGGCAAATAATTCACCCCTCCACTTT. It is translated as CASSFLGQANNSPLHF.

The chain recombines TRBV19 with TRBJ2-1; 7 bases map to TRBD2. Germline assignment: CDR1 LNHDA and CDR2 SQIVND (reference sequence). The CDR3 covers 15 residues. V shed 3 bases and J 1 base; nucleotides not matched to a gene: 3. The CDR3 DNA reads TGTGCCAGTAGTATTGGGGGGGGGTCCTACAATGAGCAGTTCTTC. This translates into CASSIGGGSYNEQFF.

This clone appeared many times. One end of the junction does not line up with germline, which may come from a read error. Other DNA sequences of this sample code for an identical CDR3. CDR3 amino acids: CARRGGGASTDTQYF. DNA for the CDR3: TGTGCCCGCAGGGGAGGGGGGGCTAGCACAGATACGCAGTATTTT. This sequence joins TRBV9 and TRBJ2-3; tentative D call: TRBD2 (7 bases). Germline V gene sequence: CDR1 SGDLS, CDR2 YYNGEE. This CDR3 comprises 15 residues. Looking up the rest from reference TRBV9 and TRBJ2-3 gives the full variable domain: DSGVTQTPKHLITATGQRVTLRCSPRSGDLSVYWYQQSLDQGLQFLIQYYNGEERAKGNILERFSAQQFPDLHSELNLSSLELGDSALYFCARRGGGASTDTQYFGPGTRLTVL.

The chain combines TRBV29-1 with TRBJ2-5; TRBD1 is a possible D gene (5 bases). Germline V lookup: CDR1 SQVTM, CDR2 ANQGSEA. This CDR3 has 14 amino acids. Trimming removed 3 bases from V and 1 base from J, with 12 bases in between. CDR3 protein: CSVEGSRAQETQYF. DNA for the CDR3: TGCAGCGTTGAGGGCAGCAGGGCCCAAGAGACCCAGTACTTC. Full variable domain (remainder filled in from reference TRBV29-1 and TRBJ2-5): SAVISQKPSRDICQRGTSLTIQCQVDSQVTMMFWYRQQPGQSLTLIATANQGSEATYESGFVIDKFPISRPNLTFSTLTVSNMSPEDSSIYLCSVEGSRAQETQYFGPGTRLLVL.

This chain links TRBV6-5 with TRBJ1-2; 8 bases are a match to TRBD1. CDR3 length: 14 amino acids. Trimming took 6 bases from V and 1 from J; bases not matched to a gene: 4. The germline V gene has CDR1 MNHEY and CDR2 SVGAGI. CDR3 nucleotide sequence: TGTGCCAGCAGCGGGGACAGGAGTAACTATGGCTACACCTTC. Its protein product is CASSGDRSNYGYTF.

This clone has just a few counts. The rearrangement links TRBV6-4 to TRBJ2-2; D is unclear. The germline V gene has CDR1 MRHNA and CDR2 SNTAGT. The CDR3 sequence is 13 residues long. Trimming removed 3 bases at V and 3 bases at J, with 5 bases between. The CDR3 loop is CASSDLDTGELFF. In DNA, the CDR3 is TGTGCCAGCAGTGATTTAGACACCGGGGAGCTGTTTTTT.

This chain links TRBV6-6 with TRBJ1-2; D possibly corresponds to TRBD1 (5 bases). CDR3 size: 14 residues. Trimming cost V 0 bases and J 4 bases, with 9 bases left between them. Germline V gene data show CDR1 as MNHNY and CDR2 as SVGAGI (reference sequence). CDR3 in amino acids: CASSYSQGGYGYTF. The DNA of the CDR3 is TGTGCCAGCAGTTACTCTCAGGGCGGCTATGGCTACACCTTC.

V usage is TRBV13 and J usage is TRBJ2-1; TRBD2 aligns across 7 bases. The germline gives CDR1 PRHDT, CDR2 FYEKMQ (reference sequence). Trimming cost V 0 bases and J 13 bases; bases outside gene matches: 6. The CDR3 is 13 amino acids. CDR3 loop: CASSLGLAALQFF. The CDR3 DNA reads TGTGCCAGCAGCTTAGGGCTAGCGGCTCTTCAGTTCTTC.

This sequence joins TRBV2 and TRBJ1-2, with D possibly being TRBD1 (5 bases). Trimming removed 6 bases at V and 4 bases at J, with 18 bases between. Per germline, CDR1 SNHLY and CDR2 FYNNEI. This CDR3 is 15 amino acids long. CDR3 sequence: CASSFPGARVYGYTF. CDR3 bases: TGTGCCAGCAGCTTTCCCGGTGCCAGGGTCTATGGCTACACCTTC.

The chain combines TRBV10-2 with TRBJ2-7; D perhaps matches TRBD1 (5 bases). Between the trimmed V and J ends, which lost 1 base and 8 bases, there was a span of 9 bases. The CDR3 has 12 amino acids. The germline V gene has CDR1 WSHSY and CDR2 SAAADI. The CDR3 spells CASSEFRDKQYF. The CDR3 coding sequence is TGCGCCAGCAGTGAGTTCAGGGATAAGCAGTACTTC.

A single count supports this clone. This chain links TRBV19 with TRBJ1-2, with 8 bases that match TRBD1. CDR3 length equals 16 residues. V lost 3 bases, J lost 5 bases, and 11 bases stayed unmatched. Germline values: CDR1 LNHDA, CDR2 SQIVND (reference sequence). The CDR3 protein is CASSIFPLRGPYGYTF. The CDR3 DNA reads TGTGCCAGTAGTATTTTCCCTCTCAGGGGGCCGTATGGCTACACCTTC. Together with reference TRBV19 and TRBJ1-2, the CDR3 gives the full variable domain: DGGITQSPKYLFRKEGQNVTLSCEQNLNHDAMYWYRQDPGQGLRLIYYSQIVNDFQKGDIAEGYSVSREKKESFPLTVTSAQKNPTAFYLCASSIFPLRGPYGYTFGSGTRLTVV.

This chain links TRBV7-2 with TRBJ1-2, with 9 bases aligning to TRBD1. The germline CDR1 and CDR2 sequences are SGHTA and FQGNSA. This CDR3 spans 14 amino acids. With 5 bases clipped from V and 2 bases from J, the junction kept 3 bases outside the gene matches. The CDR3 loop reads CASSVTGGNYGYTF. CDR3 DNA sequence: TGTGCCAGCAGCGTTACAGGGGGCAACTATGGCTACACCTTC. The full variable domain, with the rest looked up from reference TRBV7-2 and TRBJ1-2, is GAGVSQSPSNKVTEKGKDVELRCDPISGHTALYWYRQSLGQGLEFLIYFQGNSAPDKSGLPSDRFSAERTGGSVSTLTIQRTQQEDSAVYLCASSVTGGNYGYTFGSGTRLTVV.

The chain is built from TRBV20-1 and TRBJ2-3, with 10 bases identical to TRBD1. CDR1 is DFQATT, CDR2 SNEGSKA, per germline (reference sequence). V lost 3 bases and J lost 4; bases outside the gene matches: 7. The CDR3 is 15 amino acids. The CDR3 region is CSASVGQGNADTQYF. The DNA of the CDR3 is TGCAGTGCTAGTGTGGGACAGGGGAATGCAGATACGCAGTATTTT.

V and J are TRBV7-3 and TRBJ1-2, with TRBD1 matching over 7 bases. CDR1 is SGHTA and CDR2 is FQGTGA in the germline V gene. The junction had 11 bases not matched to a gene; V was cut back by 2 bases and J by 8 bases. CDR3 length equals 15 residues. CDR3 residues: CASSLGVGNRGGYTF. Here the CDR3 DNA reads TGTGCCAGCAGCTTAGGTGTAGGCAACAGGGGCGGCTACACCTTC.

In regard to this clone: This same CDR3 is encoded by further DNA sequences in the sample. The rearrangement joins TRBV4-3 to TRBJ1-3, with D uncertain. Germline loops: CDR1 LGHNA, CDR2 YSLEER. V was pared by 0 bases and J by 0 bases, with 9 bases between. The CDR3 covers 16 residues. The DNA for the CDR3 is TGCGCCAGCAGCCAAGACAGCGGGAGCTCTGGAAACACCATATATTTT. Translated: CASSQDSGSSGNTIYF.

This chain uses TRBV5-1 with TRBJ2-7, with TRBD1 matching over 10 bases. The V gene end was trimmed by 4 bases and the J gene end by 2 bases; junction bases not matched to a gene: 6. The CDR3 length is 15 residues. CDR1 is SGHRS, CDR2 YFSETQ, per germline. The CDR3, as DNA: TGCGCCAGCAGCCGGGGACAGGGGTTCGCCTACGAGCAGTACTTC. Translated: CASSRGQGFAYEQYF.

This clone was detected only once. This chain links TRBV4-1 with TRBJ2-5; 7 bases are shared with TRBD1. Germline V lookup: CDR1 MGHRA, CDR2 YSYEKL. The CDR3 is 15 residues long. J lost 4 bases, V lost 4 bases, and 9 bases had no gene match. The CDR3 coding sequence is TGCGCCAGCAGCCCCTCCACAGGGGCGGGAGAGACCCAGTACTTC. Translating it yields CASSPSTGAGETQYF.

This clone showed up just once. The chain is built from TRBV27 and TRBJ1-6; 10 bases line up with TRBD1. Trimming took 3 bases from V and 5 from J; bases not matched to a gene: 7. The CDR3 has 17 amino acids. Germline V CDR1 and CDR2: MNHEY, SMNVEV (reference sequence). The CDR3 bases are TGTGCCAGCAGTTTCCGTTCGACAGGGGGCGATAATTCACCCCTCCACTTT. It is translated as CASSFRSTGGDNSPLHF.

The gene calls are TRBV2 and TRBJ2-1, with D possibly TRBD2 on 5 matching bases. CDR3 size: 14 residues. Germline V CDR1 and CDR2: SNHLY, FYNNEI. The V gene lost 8 bases and the J gene lost 2 bases, with 13 bases spanning the gap. The CDR3 sequence is CASSSASTYNEQFF. The CDR3 DNA follows: TGTGCCAGCTCCTCGGCTAGCACCTACAATGAGCAGTTCTTC.

V and J are TRBV2 and TRBJ1-2; TRBD1 might be the D (5 bases). The CDR3 is made up of 11 amino acids. The V end lost 10 bases, the J end lost 6 bases, and 12 bases lay between the germline ends. Germline values: CDR1 SNHLY, CDR2 FYNNEI. CDR3 residues: CATKDKNGYTF. CDR3 sequence (DNA): TGTGCCACCAAGGACAAAAATGGCTACACCTTC.